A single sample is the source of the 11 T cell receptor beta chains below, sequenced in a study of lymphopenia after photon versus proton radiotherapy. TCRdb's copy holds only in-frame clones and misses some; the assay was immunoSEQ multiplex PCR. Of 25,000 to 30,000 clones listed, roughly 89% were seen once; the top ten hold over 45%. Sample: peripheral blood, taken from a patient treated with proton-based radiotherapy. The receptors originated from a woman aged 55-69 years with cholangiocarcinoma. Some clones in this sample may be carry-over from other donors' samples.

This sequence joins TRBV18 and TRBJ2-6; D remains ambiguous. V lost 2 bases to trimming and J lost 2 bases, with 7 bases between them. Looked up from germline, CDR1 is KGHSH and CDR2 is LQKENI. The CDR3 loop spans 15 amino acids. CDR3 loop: CASSPGFPGANVLTF. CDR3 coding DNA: TGTGCCAGCTCACCAGGGTTTCCTGGGGCCAACGTCCTGACTTTC.

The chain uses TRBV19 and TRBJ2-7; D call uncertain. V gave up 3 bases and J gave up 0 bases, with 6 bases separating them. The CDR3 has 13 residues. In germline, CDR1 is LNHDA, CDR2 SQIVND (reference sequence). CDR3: CASSMGYSYEQYF. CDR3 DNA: TGTGCCAGTAGTATGGGATACTCCTACGAGCAGTACTTC.

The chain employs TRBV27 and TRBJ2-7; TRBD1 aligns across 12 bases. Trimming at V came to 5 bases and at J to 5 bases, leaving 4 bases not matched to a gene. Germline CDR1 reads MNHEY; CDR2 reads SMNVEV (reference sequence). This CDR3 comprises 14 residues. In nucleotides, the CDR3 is TGTGCCAGCAGTATCGGGACAGGGGGCAACGAGCAGTACTTC. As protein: CASSIGTGGNEQYF.

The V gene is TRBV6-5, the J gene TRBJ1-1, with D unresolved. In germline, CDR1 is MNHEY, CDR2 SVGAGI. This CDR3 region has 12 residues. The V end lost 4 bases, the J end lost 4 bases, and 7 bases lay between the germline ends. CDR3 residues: CASSSTATEAFF. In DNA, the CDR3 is TGTGCCAGCAGTTCAACCGCCACTGAAGCTTTCTTT.

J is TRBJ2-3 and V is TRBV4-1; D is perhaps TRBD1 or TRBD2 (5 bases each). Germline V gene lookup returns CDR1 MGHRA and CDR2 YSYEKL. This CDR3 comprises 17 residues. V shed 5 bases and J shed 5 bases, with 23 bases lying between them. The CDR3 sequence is CASSAPWAGSRGDTQYF. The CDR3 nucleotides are TGCGCCAGCAGCGCCCCGTGGGCGGGTTCGAGGGGAGATACGCAGTATTTT.

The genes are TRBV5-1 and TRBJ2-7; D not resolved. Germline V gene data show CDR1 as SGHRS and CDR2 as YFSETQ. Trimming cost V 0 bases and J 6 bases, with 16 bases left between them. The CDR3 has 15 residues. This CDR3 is CASSLERPNLGEQYF. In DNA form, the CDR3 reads TGCGCCAGCAGCTTGGAACGACCAAACTTGGGCGAGCAGTACTTC.

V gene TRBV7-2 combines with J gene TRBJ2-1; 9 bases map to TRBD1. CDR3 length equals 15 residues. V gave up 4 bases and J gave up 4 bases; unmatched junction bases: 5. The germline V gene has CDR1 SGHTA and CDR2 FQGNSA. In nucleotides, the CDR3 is TGTGCCAGCAGCTCAGGACAGGGGAGATACAATGAGCAGTTCTTC. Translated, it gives CASSSGQGRYNEQFF. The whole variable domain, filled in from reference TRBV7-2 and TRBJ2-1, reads GAGVSQSPSNKVTEKGKDVELRCDPISGHTALYWYRQSLGQGLEFLIYFQGNSAPDKSGLPSDRFSAERTGGSVSTLTIQRTQQEDSAVYLCASSSGQGRYNEQFFGPGTRLTVL.

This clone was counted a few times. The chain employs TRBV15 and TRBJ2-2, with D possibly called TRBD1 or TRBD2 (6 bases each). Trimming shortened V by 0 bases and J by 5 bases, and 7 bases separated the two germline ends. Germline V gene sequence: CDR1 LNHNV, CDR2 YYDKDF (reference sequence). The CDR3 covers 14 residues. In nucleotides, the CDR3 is TGTGCCACCAGCAGAGAAGGGGGGACCGGGGAGCTGTTTTTT. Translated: CATSREGGTGELFF.

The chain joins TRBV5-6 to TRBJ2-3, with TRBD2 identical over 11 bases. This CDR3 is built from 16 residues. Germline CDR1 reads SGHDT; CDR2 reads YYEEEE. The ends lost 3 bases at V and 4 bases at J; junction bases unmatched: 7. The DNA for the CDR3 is TGTGCCAGCAGCTCCGGTGGTAGCGGGGGGGCAGATACGCAGTATTTT. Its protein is CASSSGGSGGADTQYF.

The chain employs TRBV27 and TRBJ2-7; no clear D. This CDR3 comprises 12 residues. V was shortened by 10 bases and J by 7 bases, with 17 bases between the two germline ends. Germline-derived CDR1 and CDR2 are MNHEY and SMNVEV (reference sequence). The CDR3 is CATRGWFGEQYF. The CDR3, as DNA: TGTGCCACCAGAGGTTGGTTCGGAGAGCAGTACTTC.

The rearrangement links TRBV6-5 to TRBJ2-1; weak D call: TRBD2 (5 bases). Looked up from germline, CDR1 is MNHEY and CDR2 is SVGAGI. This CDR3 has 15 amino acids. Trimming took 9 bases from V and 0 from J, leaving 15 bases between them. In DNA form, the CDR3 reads TGTGCCAGTCAAAGGACGGGAAGCTCCTACAATGAGCAGTTCTTC. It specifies CASQRTGSSYNEQFF.